These 13 T cell receptor beta chains were all obtained from the same sample, sequenced in a study of cytomegalovirus exposure and HLA in healthy donors. Vbeta (60) and Jbeta (13) primers were used in the PCR. Assay: immunoSEQ multiplex PCR; the TCRdb copy retains only in-frame clones and omits some. Here the sample spans roughly 60,000 clones, under 80% being singletons. Sequencing used PBMCs. The source is a woman under 40 in good health and CMV-seronegative.

This chain links TRBV2 with TRBJ2-2; TRBD2 agrees at 10 bases. The germline CDR1 and CDR2 sequences are SNHLY and FYNNEI. There are 16 residues in the CDR3. The J segment lost 1 base and the V segment lost 8 bases, leaving 7 bases of the junction unmatched. The CDR3 here is CASGSGLAVNTGELFF. The CDR3, as DNA: TGTGCCAGCGGTAGTGGACTAGCGGTGAACACCGGGGAGCTGTTTTTT.

The chain is built from TRBV4-1 and TRBJ2-3; TRBD2 matches at 16 bases. CDR1 and CDR2 (germline): MGHRA, YSYEKL. The CDR3 is 17 amino acids. With 5 bases clipped from V and 2 bases from J, the junction kept 4 bases outside the gene matches. The CDR3 loop is CASSMGLAGGITDTQYF. The DNA for the CDR3 is TGCGCCAGCAGCATGGGACTAGCGGGAGGGATCACAGATACGCAGTATTTT.

The chain links TRBV6-5 to TRBJ2-5; D uncertain. Trimming took off 6 bases at V and 5 bases at J, with 10 bases between the two ends. This CDR3 is built from 12 residues. In germline, CDR1 is MNHEY, CDR2 SVGAGI. The DNA of the CDR3 is TGTGCCAGCAGGACTGACGGGGAGACCCAGTACTTC. Translation gives CASRTDGETQYF.

This clone was recorded once. The J gene is TRBJ1-1, the V gene TRBV25-1, with 7 bases matching TRBD1. This CDR3 contains 15 residues. V gave up 4 bases and J gave up 5 bases; unmatched junction bases: 10. CDR1 and CDR2 (germline): MGHDK, SYGVNS. This chain's CDR3 is CASSGATGVRTEAFF. The CDR3 DNA follows: TGTGCCAGCAGTGGAGCCACAGGGGTTCGGACTGAAGCTTTCTTT.

The CDR3 sequence is CASSIGAGAAGELFF. CDR3 in DNA: TGTGCCAGTAGTATTGGAGCGGGAGCGGCCGGGGAGCTGTTTTTT. The rearrangement uses TRBV19 and TRBJ2-2; 8 bases align to TRBD2. Germline CDR1 is LNHDA and CDR2 is SQIVND (reference sequence). CDR3 length equals 15 residues. J lost 6 bases, V lost 3 bases, and 6 bases had no gene match.

This chain joins TRBV10-1 and TRBJ2-1, with 11 bases lining up with TRBD2. Germline CDR1 and CDR2: WNHNN and SYGVQD (reference sequence). The trim removed 0 bases at V and 7 bases at J, leaving 5 bases unmatched. The CDR3 sequence is 16 residues long. CDR3 in DNA: TGCGCCAGCAGTGAGTCGGGGCTAGCGGGGGGAAATGAGCAGTTCTTC. Translating gives CASSESGLAGGNEQFF.

This clone was observed a handful of times. This chain uses TRBV10-3 with TRBJ2-6; TRBD2 is a possible D gene (6 bases). V was shortened by 8 bases and J by 0 bases, with 14 bases between the two germline ends. The CDR3 length is 16 residues. Germline values: CDR1 ENHRY, CDR2 SYGVKD. The CDR3 sequence is CAILADMFSGANVLTF. The CDR3 nucleotides read TGTGCCATCTTAGCGGACATGTTCTCTGGGGCCAACGTCCTGACTTTC.

J is TRBJ2-7 and V is TRBV6-5; D might be TRBD2 (6 bases). V was trimmed by 4 bases and J by 3 bases, leaving 10 bases between them. Germline loops: CDR1 MNHEY, CDR2 SVGAGI. This CDR3 comprises 13 residues. CDR3 in DNA: TGTGCCAGCAGTTTAGCGGAGGGCTACGAGCAGTACGTC. This codes for CASSLAEGYEQYV.

V gene TRBV15 combines with J gene TRBJ2-7, with 13 positions matching TRBD2. The ends lost 0 bases at V and 5 bases at J; junction bases unmatched: 13. Germline V CDR1 and CDR2: LNHNV, YYDKDF (reference sequence). The CDR3 spans 19 residues. As DNA, the CDR3 is TGTGCCACCAGCAGAGATTACCCTCCGGGACTAGCGGGACCCGACGAGCAGTACTTC. It translates to CATSRDYPPGLAGPDEQYF.

On this clone: The same CDR3 is also encoded by other DNA sequences in this sample. The chain employs TRBV5-1 and TRBJ2-1, with TRBD2 as a possible D gene (7 bases). The length of the CDR3 is 17 residues. Germline loops: CDR1 SGHRS, CDR2 YFSETQ. V lost 4 bases and J lost 2, with 19 bases in between. The CDR3 spells CASSRTSGRGTYNEQFF. The CDR3 DNA reads as TGCGCCAGCAGCCGGACTAGTGGGAGGGGGACCTACAATGAGCAGTTCTTC.

Here the CDR3 reads CASRAPDYEQYF. CDR3 sequence (DNA): TGTGCCAGCAGAGCCCCGGACTACGAGCAGTACTTC. The V gene is TRBV6-6, the J gene TRBJ2-5; no reliable D call. The end of the DNA aligns better with TRBJ2-7, so the J call may be wrong. In germline, CDR1 is MNHNY, CDR2 SVGAGI (reference sequence). This CDR3 is 12 amino acids long.

This chain uses TRBV28 with TRBJ2-7; no firm D call. CDR1 is MDHEN and CDR2 is SYDVKM in the germline V gene. The CDR3 totals 12 residues. Trimming removed 5 bases at V and 6 bases at J, with 11 bases between. In DNA form, the CDR3 reads TGTGCCAGCAGTCCCGACTGGCCCGAGCAGTACTTC. This gives the protein CASSPDWPEQYF.

The CDR3 region is CASSPGTSADEQFF. CDR3 in DNA: TGTGCCAGCAGTCCCGGGACTAGCGCAGATGAGCAGTTCTTC. The chain employs TRBV27 and TRBJ2-1; the match to TRBD2 covers 10 bases. The CDR3 loop spans 14 amino acids. The germline V gene encodes CDR1 MNHEY and CDR2 SMNVEV (reference sequence). Trimming at V came to 5 bases and at J to 8 bases, leaving 6 bases not matched to a gene.